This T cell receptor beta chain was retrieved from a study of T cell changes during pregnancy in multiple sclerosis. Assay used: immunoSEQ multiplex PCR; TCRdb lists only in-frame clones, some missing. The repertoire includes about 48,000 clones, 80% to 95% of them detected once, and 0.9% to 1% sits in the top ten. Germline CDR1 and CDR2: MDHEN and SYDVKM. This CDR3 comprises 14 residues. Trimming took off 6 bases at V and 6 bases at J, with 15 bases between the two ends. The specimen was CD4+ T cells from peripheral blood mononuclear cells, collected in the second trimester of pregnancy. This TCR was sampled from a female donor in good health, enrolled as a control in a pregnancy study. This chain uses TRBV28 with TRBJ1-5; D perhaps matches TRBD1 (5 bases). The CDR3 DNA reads TGTGCCAGCAGCTTAGGGCAGGGAGGTCAGCCCCAGCATTTT. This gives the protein CASSLGQGGQPQHF. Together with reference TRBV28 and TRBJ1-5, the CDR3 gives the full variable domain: DVKVTQSSRYLVKRTGEKVFLECVQDMDHENMFWYRQDPGLGLRLIYFSYDVKMKEKGDIPEGYSVSREKKERFSLILESASTNQTSMYLCASSLGQGGQPQHFGDGTRLSIL.